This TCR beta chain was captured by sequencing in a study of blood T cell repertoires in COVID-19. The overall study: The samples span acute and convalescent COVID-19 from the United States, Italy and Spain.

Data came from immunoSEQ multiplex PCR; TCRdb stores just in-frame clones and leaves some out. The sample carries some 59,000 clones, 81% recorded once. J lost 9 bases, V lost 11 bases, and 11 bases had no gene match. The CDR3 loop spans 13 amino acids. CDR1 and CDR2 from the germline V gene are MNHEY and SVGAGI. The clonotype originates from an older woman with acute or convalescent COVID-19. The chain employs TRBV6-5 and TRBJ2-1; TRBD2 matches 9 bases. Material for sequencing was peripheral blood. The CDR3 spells CALRLADTGEQFF. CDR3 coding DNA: TGTGCCTTGCGACTAGCGGACACCGGTGAGCAGTTCTTC.